The 17 T cell receptor beta chains presented below share a single source sample, sequenced in a study of blood T cell repertoires in COVID-19. Assay: immunoSEQ multiplex PCR; the TCRdb copy retains only in-frame clones and omits some. The sample carries tens of thousands of clones, more than 60% recorded once. Input material: peripheral blood. Receptors were obtained from a woman aged 65 to 85 with acute or convalescent COVID-19.

This clone has only a few counts. The chain joins TRBV23-1 to TRBJ1-5, with 7 bases that match TRBD1. TRBV23-1 is identified as an open reading frame with a role that is uncertain. This CDR3 comprises 16 residues. V trimming: 2 bases; J trimming: 5 bases; junction bases outside the gene matches: 9. CDR3 DNA sequence: TGCGCCAGCAGTCAACCGACCGACAGGGATGATCAGCCCCAGCATTTT. Residues: CASSQPTDRDDQPQHF.

The chain joins TRBV2 to TRBJ2-3, with TRBD1 identical over 7 bases. From germline, CDR1 is SNHLY and CDR2 FYNNEI. This CDR3 comprises 15 residues. V dropped 6 bases and J dropped 1; count of bases not matched to a gene: 7. As DNA, the CDR3 is TGTGCCAGCAGCCCGACAGGGACGGGCACAGATACGCAGTATTTT. This codes for CASSPTGTGTDTQYF.

The J gene is TRBJ2-3, the V gene TRBV6-6; D not certain. Between the trimmed V and J ends, which lost 8 bases and 0 bases, there was a span of 9 bases. Germline V gives CDR1 MNHNY, CDR2 SVGAGI (reference sequence). The CDR3 extends over 13 amino acids. The CDR3 DNA sequence: TGTGCCAGCGAGGTCCCGAGCACAGATACGCAGTATTTT. It translates to CASEVPSTDTQYF.

The chain recombines TRBV7-2 with TRBJ1-6; TRBD1 is a possible D gene (5 bases). The ends were cut back, 5 bases at V and 2 bases at J, with 16 bases in the middle. Germline V CDR1 and CDR2: SGHTA, FQGNSA. The CDR3 contains 17 residues. CDR3 region: CASSPPGSRAYNSPLHF. CDR3 sequence (DNA): TGTGCCAGCAGCCCTCCCGGGTCCAGGGCCTATAATTCACCCCTCCACTTT.

The chain joins TRBV6-5 to TRBJ2-1; D is uncertain. Germline lookup yields CDR1 MNHEY and CDR2 SVGAGI. The length of the CDR3 is 15 residues. V lost 6 bases to trimming and J lost 0 bases, with 12 bases between them. The CDR3: CASSASRSSYNEQFF. The DNA of the CDR3 is TGTGCCAGCAGCGCATCACGGAGCTCCTACAATGAGCAGTTCTTC.

The chain has TRBV29-1 and TRBJ2-1, with D unclear. Germline loops: CDR1 SQVTM, CDR2 ANQGSEA. The CDR3 has 11 residues. Trimming took off 8 bases at V and 1 base at J, with 6 bases between the two ends. The CDR3 protein is CSILSYNEQFF. CDR3 in DNA: TGCAGCATTCTGTCCTACAATGAGCAGTTCTTC.

This chain joins TRBV30 and TRBJ2-3; the D gene is possibly TRBD2 (5 bases). Looked up from germline, CDR1 is GTSNPN and CDR2 is SVGIG (reference sequence). CDR3 length: 13 amino acids. Trimming pared 4 bases from V and 0 bases from J, leaving 8 bases between. This CDR3 reads CAWNGGSTDTQYF. The CDR3 region has the DNA TGTGCCTGGAATGGCGGGAGCACAGATACGCAGTATTTT.

V is TRBV10-3 and J is TRBJ1-2, with unresolved D. The V gene lost 0 bases and the J gene lost 3 bases, with 2 bases spanning the gap. Germline CDR1 ENHRY, CDR2 SYGVKD. CDR3 length: 12 amino acids. The CDR3 DNA reads as TGTGCCATCAGTGAGTCCGACTATGGCTACACCTTC. Amino acids: CAISESDYGYTF.

This chain connects TRBV27 to TRBJ2-7; 7 bases fit TRBD1. V shed 5 bases and J 2 bases; nucleotides not matched to a gene: 9. This CDR3 is built from 15 residues. CDR1 and CDR2 (germline): MNHEY, SMNVEV (reference sequence). CDR3 protein: CASSRQGLSPYEQYF. The CDR3 region has the DNA TGTGCCAGCAGTAGACAGGGATTGAGTCCCTACGAGCAGTACTTC.

In the case of this clone: One junction end does not reproduce the germline sequence, and a read error may be involved. The CDR3 DNA reads TGTGCCAGTAGTTTGCAGGGACAGGGTCAAGGGACCCAGTACTTC. This sequence encodes CASSLQGQGQGTQYF. The chain carries TRBV19 and TRBJ2-5; 9 nucleotides line up with TRBD1. The CDR3 contains 15 residues. Germline CDR1 is LNHDA and CDR2 is SQIVND (reference sequence).

The genes are TRBV7-2 and TRBJ2-1; the match to TRBD2 covers 8 bases. The CDR3 extends over 14 amino acids. V shed 3 bases and J 2 bases; nucleotides not matched to a gene: 0. CDR1 and CDR2 (germline): SGHTA, FQGNSA. CDR3 nucleotides: TGTGCCAGCAGCTTTAGCGGGACCTACAATGAGCAGTTCTTC. Residues: CASSFSGTYNEQFF.

The chain couples TRBV6-5 to TRBJ1-5; D gene unclear. CDR1 MNHEY and CDR2 SVGAGI come from the germline V gene. V lost 4 bases, J lost 2 bases, and 12 bases lay in between. This CDR3 comprises 15 residues. CDR3 coding DNA: TGTGCCAGCAGTTGGGAGACCCAGGGCAATCAGCCCCAGCATTTT. Protein: CASSWETQGNQPQHF.

This sequence joins TRBV6-5 and TRBJ2-1; D unclear. The V end was cut by 2 bases, the J end by 0 bases, with 8 bases between. CDR1 is MNHEY, CDR2 SVGAGI, per germline. The CDR3 is 15 residues long. The CDR3 DNA reads TGTGCCAGCAGTTACGTCCGGAGCTCCTACAATGAGCAGTTCTTC. Amino acid sequence: CASSYVRSSYNEQFF.

The chain uses TRBV18 and TRBJ2-5, with 10 bases fitting TRBD1. Trimming at V came to 4 bases and at J to 5 bases, leaving 7 bases not matched to a gene. CDR3 length: 15 residues. Germline V gives CDR1 KGHSH, CDR2 LQKENI. CDR3 coding DNA: TGTGCCAGCTCACAACGACAGGGGGCCGGTGAGACCCAGTACTTC. It codes for CASSQRQGAGETQYF.

The chain links TRBV9 to TRBJ2-7; TRBD2 is a possible D gene (5 bases). V dropped 0 bases and J dropped 3 bases, with 13 bases sitting between them. The CDR3 loop spans 15 amino acids. Germline V gives CDR1 SGDLS, CDR2 YYNGEE. The CDR3 sequence is CASSVDGATSYEQYF. DNA for the CDR3: TGTGCCAGCAGCGTAGACGGCGCCACTAGCTACGAGCAGTACTTC.

On this clone: The junction departs from the called germline gene at one end, perhaps through a read error. The CDR3 region is CASSPDRDSPLHF. The CDR3 nucleotides read TGTGCTAGCAGCCCGGACAGGGATTCACCCCTCCACTTT. The chain links TRBV7-7 to TRBJ1-6; 8 nucleotides agree with TRBD1. The CDR3 spans 13 residues. CDR1 and CDR2 from the germline V gene are SSHAT and FNYEAQ (reference sequence).

The gene calls are TRBV5-1 and TRBJ2-7, with 7 bases fitting TRBD1. The trim removed 4 bases at V and 3 bases at J, leaving 7 bases unmatched. CDR1 and CDR2 from the germline V gene are SGHRS and YFSETQ. The CDR3 length is 14 residues. The CDR3 DNA is TGCGCCAGCAGCCTACGACAGGGACGCTACGAGCAGTACTTC. It codes for CASSLRQGRYEQYF.